The 27 T cell receptor beta chains listed next were all sequenced from one sample in a study of T-cell reconstitution after alpha-beta-depleted transplantation in children. The library targeted TCRbeta and was prepared with unique molecular identifiers. TCRdb re-derived calls from the PCR reads in MiXCR, one entry per CDR3 protein. The sample lists about 610,000 distinct CDR3 sequences; 10% were seen once. The input for sequencing was PBMCs from the stem cell graft donor, taken from the stem cell graft. All receptors derive from a human donor who donated a stem cell graft to a child with acute myeloid leukemia.

In its sample, this clonotype was seen many times. V and J are TRBV6-6 and TRBJ2-3; D call uncertain. CDR1 is MNHNY, CDR2 SVGAGI, per germline (reference sequence). Trimming took 5 bases from V and 6 from J, leaving 9 bases between them. This CDR3 has 12 amino acids. DNA for the CDR3: TGTGCCAGCAGTCCATTAGTGGATACGCAGTATTTT. It is translated as CASSPLVDTQYF.

This chain joins TRBV27 and TRBJ1-4; no firm D call. V was clipped by 5 bases and J by 0 bases, with 10 bases between them. CDR1 MNHEY and CDR2 SMNVEV come from the germline V gene (reference sequence). This CDR3 comprises 15 residues. CDR3 residues: CASSPLGTTNEKLFF. In DNA form, the CDR3 reads TGTGCCAGCAGTCCCCTAGGGACAACTAATGAAAAACTGTTTTTT.

This CDR3 reads CASSLQGTETQYF. In DNA form, the CDR3 reads TGTGCCAGCAGTTTACAGGGCACGGAGACCCAGTACTTC. The V call is TRBV12-3 or TRBV12-4, the J call TRBJ2-5; weak D call: TRBD1 (5 bases). Trimming took off 2 bases at V and 5 bases at J, with 9 bases between the two ends. The CDR3 has 13 residues.

This clonotype occurred a few times. This sequence joins TRBV9 and TRBJ1-1; no definite D call. Between the trimmed V and J ends, which lost 7 bases and 1 base, there was a span of 17 bases. Germline V CDR1 and CDR2: SGDLS, YYNGEE. The CDR3 spans 15 residues. The DNA of the CDR3 is TGTGCCAGCCGACCCAAACCCCAGCCGAACACTGAAGCTTTCTTT. Translating it yields CASRPKPQPNTEAFF.

This clonotype was recorded a few times. V gene TRBV27 combines with J gene TRBJ1-4, with 7 bases matching TRBD1. The V segment lost 4 bases and the J segment 3 bases; nucleotides outside the gene matches: 2. The CDR3 length is 14 residues. CDR1 is MNHEY and CDR2 is SMNVEV in the germline V gene (reference sequence). The CDR3 nucleotides read TGTGCCAGCAGTTACAGGGGACCTAATGAAAAACTGTTTTTT. Encoded protein: CASSYRGPNEKLFF.

This clonotype appeared many times. The chain joins TRBV5-1 to TRBJ2-1; TRBD2 matches 10 bases. CDR3 size: 16 residues. V gave up 4 bases and J gave up 7 bases; unmatched junction bases: 11. Germline V gene lookup returns CDR1 SGHRS and CDR2 YFSETQ. The CDR3 loop reads CASSLLEREGLNEQFF. CDR3 sequence (DNA): TGCGCCAGCAGCCTCCTAGAGCGGGAGGGCCTAAATGAGCAGTTCTTC.

In this sample, this clonotype turned up many times. CDR3 DNA sequence: TGTGCCAGCAGCCAAGGGATAGGATGGGAGACCCAGTACTTC. Protein product: CASSQGIGWETQYF. The chain links TRBV3-1 to TRBJ2-5; the D is unclear. Between the trimmed V and J ends, which lost 1 base and 5 bases, there was a span of 11 bases. CDR1 is LGHDT, CDR2 YNNKEL, per germline (reference sequence). The CDR3 is made up of 14 amino acids.

The gene calls are TRBV14 and TRBJ2-1; D tentatively fits TRBD1 or TRBD2 (11 bases each). The CDR3 length is 22 residues. V lost 2 bases to trimming and J lost 3 bases, with 32 bases between them. Germline values: CDR1 SGHDN, CDR2 FVKESK. CDR3 sequence reads: CASSQTPGQGAASGRYYNEQFF. The CDR3 DNA reads as TGTGCCAGCAGCCAAACCCCTGGACAGGGGGCAGCTAGCGGGAGGTACTACAATGAGCAGTTCTTC.

The table lists this clonotype with a few counts. The chain recombines TRBV7-2 with TRBJ2-1; no definite D call. Germline V gene sequence: CDR1 SGHTA, CDR2 FQGNSA. The V and J ends lost 5 bases and 8 bases respectively, with 13 bases between them. CDR3 size: 13 residues. CDR3 nucleotide sequence: TGTGCCAGCAGCCCCCTGAGATTGCATGAGCAGTTCTTC. This gives the protein CASSPLRLHEQFF.

In this sample, this clonotype turned up many times. The V and J genes are TRBV3-1 and TRBJ2-1; 8 positions match TRBD2. Trimming at V came to 5 bases and at J to 2 bases, leaving 11 bases not matched to a gene. The CDR3 is 17 amino acids. The germline gives CDR1 LGHDT, CDR2 YNNKEL (reference sequence). This CDR3 is CASSSWLSGRTYNEQFF. The CDR3 region has the DNA TGTGCCAGCAGCTCCTGGTTGAGCGGGAGAACCTACAATGAGCAGTTCTTC.

This clonotype showed up many times. J is TRBJ2-1 and V is TRBV7-3; unclear D gene. The germline V and J ends were trimmed by 1 base and 6 bases, with 7 bases remaining between them. Germline assignment: CDR1 SGHTA and CDR2 FQGTGA. This CDR3 contains 13 residues. DNA of the CDR3: TGTGCCAGCAGCTTAATGAGCACCAATGAGCAGTTCTTC. It is translated as CASSLMSTNEQFF.

V and J are TRBV18 and TRBJ2-1; D is unresolved. The CDR3 contains 12 residues. Germline V gene lookup returns CDR1 KGHSH and CDR2 LQKENI. V was shortened by 3 bases and J by 9 bases, with 9 bases between the two germline ends. The CDR3 spells CASSPSSLEQFF. As DNA, the CDR3 is TGTGCCAGCTCACCGTCCTCCCTTGAGCAGTTCTTC.

This clonotype has more than one count but fewer than ten. J is TRBJ1-1 and V is TRBV7-9, with unresolved D. This CDR3 region has 13 residues. Germline values: CDR1 SEHNR, CDR2 FQNEAQ (reference sequence). V was pared by 5 bases and J by 4 bases, with 11 bases between. In DNA form, the CDR3 reads TGTGCCAGCAGCATCGGAACGGGCACTGAAGCTTTCTTT. It yields the protein CASSIGTGTEAFF.

The chain joins TRBV27 to TRBJ1-6, with D unresolved. V was cut by 5 bases and J by 14 bases, with 16 bases left in between. The CDR3 loop spans 13 amino acids. Germline V CDR1 and CDR2: MNHEY, SMNVEV (reference sequence). CDR3 DNA sequence: TGTGCCAGCAGTCCATCGATCACCCCGGCCCTCCACTTT. Encoded protein: CASSPSITPALHF.

This chain links TRBV29-1 with TRBJ2-6, with 9 bases matching TRBD1. J lost 3 bases, V lost 1 base, and 4 bases had no gene match. Germline lookup yields CDR1 SQVTM and CDR2 ANQGSEA. The CDR3 loop spans 16 amino acids. CDR3 in DNA: TGCAGCGTTGAAGTTCACAGGGGGCATGGGGCCAACGTCCTGACTTTC. Translated, it gives CSVEVHRGHGANVLTF.

This clonotype has at least ten counts. The gene calls are TRBV9 and TRBJ1-6; 8 bases map to TRBD1. This CDR3 is 15 amino acids long. Germline trimming cut 0 bases from V and 6 bases from J; bases unmatched to any gene: 2. Germline loops: CDR1 SGDLS, CDR2 YYNGEE. The CDR3 coding sequence is TGTGCCAGCAGCGTAGTCGGACAGGGTAATTCACCCCTCCACTTT. Translating it yields CASSVVGQGNSPLHF.

This clonotype was recorded a few times. J is TRBJ2-7 and V is TRBV10-3; the match to TRBD1 covers 9 bases. V lost 6 bases and J lost 3; bases outside the gene matches: 9. CDR3 size: 15 residues. CDR1 and CDR2 from the germline V gene are ENHRY and SYGVKD. The CDR3 sequence: CAIRGGQGTDYEQYF. CDR3 nucleotide sequence: TGTGCCATCAGAGGTGGACAGGGGACGGACTACGAGCAGTACTTC.

At least ten counts were recorded for this clonotype. For the CDR3, the DNA is TGTGCCACCAGGAGGATAGCGGGAGTTAGGAACACCGGGGAGCTGTTTTTT. This gives the protein CATRRIAGVRNTGELFF. V is TRBV6-2 or TRBV6-3 and J is TRBJ2-2; 9 bases match TRBD2. V lost 10 bases and J lost 1; bases outside the gene matches: 13. The CDR3 contains 17 residues. From germline, CDR1 is MNHEY and CDR2 SVGEGT.

The sample holds many counts of this clonotype. The V call is TRBV20-1, the J call TRBJ2-1; TRBD1 matches at 10 bases. The CDR3 extends over 15 amino acids. The V segment lost 3 bases and the J segment 6 bases; nucleotides outside the gene matches: 8. The germline gives CDR1 DFQATT, CDR2 SNEGSKA (reference sequence). CDR3 coding DNA: TGCAGTGCTAGTTGGACCGGGACAGGGGTCAATGAGCAGTTCTTC. Protein product: CSASWTGTGVNEQFF.

The V call is TRBV20-1, the J call TRBJ2-3, with 15 bases that match TRBD2. CDR1 is DFQATT, CDR2 SNEGSKA, per germline (reference sequence). The V segment lost 3 bases and the J segment 6 bases; nucleotides outside the gene matches: 7. The CDR3 length is 16 residues. CDR3 amino acids: CSASGTSGRPSDTQYF. CDR3 bases: TGCAGTGCTAGCGGGACTAGCGGGAGGCCATCGGATACGCAGTATTTT.

The V and J genes are TRBV7-2 and TRBJ1-5; perhaps TRBD1 as D (6 bases). The CDR3 consists of 14 residues. CDR1 and CDR2 (germline): SGHTA, FQGNSA. Between the trimmed V and J ends, which lost 2 bases and 4 bases, there was a span of 9 bases. For the CDR3, the DNA is TGTGCCAGCAGCTTATCTGGACAGAATCAGCCCCAGCATTTT. Its protein is CASSLSGQNQPQHF. Supplemented by reference TRBV7-2 and TRBJ1-5, the full variable domain reads GAGVSQSPSNKVTEKGKDVELRCDPISGHTALYWYRQSLGQGLEFLIYFQGNSAPDKSGLPSDRFSAERTGGSVSTLTIQRTQQEDSAVYLCASSLSGQNQPQHFGDGTRLSIL.

This chain joins TRBV5-1 and TRBJ2-7; 7 nucleotides agree with TRBD1. Germline V gives CDR1 SGHRS, CDR2 YFSETQ. With V trimmed by 0 bases and J by 3 bases, 3 bases remained unmatched. This CDR3 spans 14 amino acids. The CDR3 DNA reads as TGCGCCAGCAGCTTGGCCGACAGGGTCTACGAGCAGTACTTC. Protein product: CASSLADRVYEQYF. Filled out from reference TRBV5-1 and TRBJ2-7, the complete variable domain reads KAGVTQTPRYLIKTRGQQVTLSCSPISGHRSVSWYQQTPGQGLQFLFEYFSETQRNKGNFPGRFSGRQFSNSRSEMNVSTLELGDSALYLCASSLADRVYEQYFGPGTRLTVT.

This clonotype was detected many times. This chain connects TRBV20-1 to TRBJ2-1, with TRBD2 matching 11 bases. The CDR3 runs 15 residues. Germline V gene data show CDR1 as DFQATT and CDR2 as SNEGSKA (reference sequence). The ends lost 1 base at V and 8 bases at J; junction bases unmatched: 7. In DNA, the CDR3 is TGCAGTGCTAGAGGCACTAGCGGGAGTCTCTATGAGCAGTTCTTC. Its translation: CSARGTSGSLYEQFF.

This clonotype has ten or more counts. The V and J genes are TRBV20-1 and TRBJ2-5; D gene ambiguous. The CDR3 runs to 12 residues. V was pared by 0 bases and J by 9 bases, with 11 bases between. The germline gives CDR1 DFQATT, CDR2 SNEGSKA (reference sequence). The CDR3 spells CSARDLGGAQYF. CDR3 bases: TGCAGTGCTAGAGACCTGGGTGGGGCCCAGTACTTC.

The chain employs TRBV25-1 and TRBJ1-1; TRBD1 might be the D (6 bases). This CDR3 is built from 14 residues. Germline CDR1 MGHDK, CDR2 SYGVNS. Trimming pared 6 bases from V and 6 bases from J, leaving 17 bases between. CDR3 sequence: CASSEVGGRAEAFF. CDR3 sequence (DNA): TGTGCCAGCAGCGAAGTCGGGGGGCGAGCTGAAGCTTTCTTT.

This clonotype was recorded a few times. The chain has TRBV24-1 and TRBJ2-5; 7 bases are a match to TRBD1. J lost 1 base, V lost 0 bases, and 7 bases had no gene match. Germline loops: CDR1 KGHDR, CDR2 SFDVKD. The CDR3 is made up of 17 amino acids. The CDR3 here is CATSDLSPGTAQETQYF. CDR3 sequence (DNA): TGTGCCACCAGTGATTTGTCCCCCGGGACAGCCCAAGAGACCCAGTACTTC.

The chain is built from TRBV29-1 and TRBJ2-7; TRBD2 matches 13 bases. CDR3 length equals 12 residues. Per germline, CDR1 SQVTM and CDR2 ANQGSEA. Unmatched junction bases numbered 4, after V lost 7 bases and J lost 7 bases. This CDR3 is CSAQTSGREQYF. CDR3 sequence (DNA): TGCAGCGCCCAGACTAGCGGGAGGGAGCAGTACTTC.